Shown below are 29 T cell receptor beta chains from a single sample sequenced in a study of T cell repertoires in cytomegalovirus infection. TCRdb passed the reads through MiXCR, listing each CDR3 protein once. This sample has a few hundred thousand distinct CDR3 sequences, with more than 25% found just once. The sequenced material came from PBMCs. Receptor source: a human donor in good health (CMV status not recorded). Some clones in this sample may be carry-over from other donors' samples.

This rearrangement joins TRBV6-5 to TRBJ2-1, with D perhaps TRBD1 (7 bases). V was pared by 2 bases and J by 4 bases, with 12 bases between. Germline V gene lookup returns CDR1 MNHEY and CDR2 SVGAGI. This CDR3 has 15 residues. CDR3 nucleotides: TGTGCCAGCAGTTACGTTTCAGGGGGGTACAATGAGCAGTTCTTC. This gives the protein CASSYVSGGYNEQFF.

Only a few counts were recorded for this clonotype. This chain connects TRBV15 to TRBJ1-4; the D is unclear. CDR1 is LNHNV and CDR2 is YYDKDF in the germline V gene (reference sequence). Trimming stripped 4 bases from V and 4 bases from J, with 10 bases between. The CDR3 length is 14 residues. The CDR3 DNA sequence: TGTGCCACCAGCACGATGCTTCTTAATGAAAAACTGTTTTTT. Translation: CATSTMLLNEKLFF.

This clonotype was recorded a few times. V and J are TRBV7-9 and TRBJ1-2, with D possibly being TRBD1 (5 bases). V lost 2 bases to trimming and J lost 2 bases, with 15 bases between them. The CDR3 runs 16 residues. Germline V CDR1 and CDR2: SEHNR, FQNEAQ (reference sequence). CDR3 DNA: TGTGCCAGCAGCTTATCGGCGGGGGACCCAAACTATGGCTACACCTTC. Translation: CASSLSAGDPNYGYTF.

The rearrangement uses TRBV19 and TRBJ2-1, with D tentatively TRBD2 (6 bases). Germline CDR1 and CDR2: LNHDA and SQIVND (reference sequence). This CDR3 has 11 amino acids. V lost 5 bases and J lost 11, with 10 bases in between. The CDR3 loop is CASSQGLKQFF. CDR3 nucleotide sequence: TGTGCCAGTAGTCAAGGACTAAAGCAGTTCTTC.

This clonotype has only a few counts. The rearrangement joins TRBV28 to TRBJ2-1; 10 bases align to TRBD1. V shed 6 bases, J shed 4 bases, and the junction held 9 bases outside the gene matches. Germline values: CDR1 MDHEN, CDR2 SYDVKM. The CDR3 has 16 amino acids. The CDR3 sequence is CASSTLDRGLYNEQFF. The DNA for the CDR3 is TGTGCCAGCAGCACCCTCGACAGGGGGCTTTACAATGAGCAGTTCTTC.

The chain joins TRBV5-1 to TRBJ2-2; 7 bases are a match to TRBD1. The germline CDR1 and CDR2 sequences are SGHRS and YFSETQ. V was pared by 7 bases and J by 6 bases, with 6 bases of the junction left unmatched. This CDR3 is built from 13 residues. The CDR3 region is CASGTVESGELFF. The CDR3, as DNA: TGCGCCAGCGGGACAGTTGAGTCCGGGGAGCTGTTTTTT.

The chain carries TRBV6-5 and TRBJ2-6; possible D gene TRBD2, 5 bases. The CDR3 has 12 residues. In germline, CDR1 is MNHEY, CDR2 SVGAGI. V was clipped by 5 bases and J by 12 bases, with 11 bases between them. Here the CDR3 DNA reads TGTGCCAGCAGTGAGGGCCCTGGCGTCCTGACTTTC. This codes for CASSEGPGVLTF.

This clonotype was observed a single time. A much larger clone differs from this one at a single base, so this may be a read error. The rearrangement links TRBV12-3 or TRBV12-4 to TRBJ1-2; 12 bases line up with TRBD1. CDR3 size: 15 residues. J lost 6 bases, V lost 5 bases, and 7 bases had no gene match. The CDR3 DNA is TGTGCCAGCAGTAGATCCGGGACAGGGGGCGATGGCTACACCTTC. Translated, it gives CASSRSGTGGDGYTF.

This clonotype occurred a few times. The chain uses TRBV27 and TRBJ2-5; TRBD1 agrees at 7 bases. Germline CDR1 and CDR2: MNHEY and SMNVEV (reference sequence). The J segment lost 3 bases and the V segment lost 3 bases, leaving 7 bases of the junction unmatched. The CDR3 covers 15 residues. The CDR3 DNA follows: TGTGCCAGCAGTTTGAATTTAGACAGGGAAGAGACCCAGTACTTC. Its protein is CASSLNLDREETQYF.

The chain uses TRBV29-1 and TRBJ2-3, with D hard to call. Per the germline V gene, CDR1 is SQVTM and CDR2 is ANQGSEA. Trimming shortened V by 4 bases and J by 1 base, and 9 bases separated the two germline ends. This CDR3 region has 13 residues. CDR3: CSVGTRGTDTQYF. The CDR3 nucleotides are TGCAGCGTTGGAACCCGTGGCACAGATACGCAGTATTTT.

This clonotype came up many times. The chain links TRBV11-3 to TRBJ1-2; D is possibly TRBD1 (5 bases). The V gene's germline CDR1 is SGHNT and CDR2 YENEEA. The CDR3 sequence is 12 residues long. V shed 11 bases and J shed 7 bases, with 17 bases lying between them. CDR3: CAFVRVQAGYTF. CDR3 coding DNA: TGTGCCTTTGTCAGGGTTCAGGCTGGCTACACCTTC.

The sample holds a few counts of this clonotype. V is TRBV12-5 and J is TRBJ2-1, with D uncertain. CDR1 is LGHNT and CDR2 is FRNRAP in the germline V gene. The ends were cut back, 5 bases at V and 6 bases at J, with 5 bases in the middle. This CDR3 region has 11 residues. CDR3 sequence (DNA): TGTGCTAGTGGTCCCCCCAATGAGCAGTTCTTC. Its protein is CASGPPNEQFF. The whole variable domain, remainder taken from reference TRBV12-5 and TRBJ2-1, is DARVTQTPRHKVTEMGQEVTMRCQPILGHNTVFWYRQTMMQGLELLAYFRNRAPLDDSGMPKDRFSAEMPDATLATLKIQPSEPRDSAVYFCASGPPNEQFFGPGTRLTVL.

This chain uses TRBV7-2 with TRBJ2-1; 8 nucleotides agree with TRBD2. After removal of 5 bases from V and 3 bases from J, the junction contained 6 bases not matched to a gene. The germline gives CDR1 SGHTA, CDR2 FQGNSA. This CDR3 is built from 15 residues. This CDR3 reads CASSPLAEHYNEQFF. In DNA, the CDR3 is TGTGCCAGCAGCCCACTAGCGGAACACTACAATGAGCAGTTCTTC.

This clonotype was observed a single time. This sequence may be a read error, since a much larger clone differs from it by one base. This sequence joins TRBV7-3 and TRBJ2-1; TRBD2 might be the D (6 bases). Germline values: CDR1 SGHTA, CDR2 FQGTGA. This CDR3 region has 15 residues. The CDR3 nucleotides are TGTGCCAGCACCAAAGGAGGGCCGGGGCACAATGAGCGGTTCTTC. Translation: CASTKGGPGHNERFF. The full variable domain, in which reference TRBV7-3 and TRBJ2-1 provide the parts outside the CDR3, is GAGVSQTPSNKVTEKGKYVELRCDPISGHTALYWYRQSLGQGPEFLIYFQGTGAADDSGLPNDRFFAVRPEGSVSTLKIQRTERGDSAVYLCASTKGGPGHNERFFGPGTRLTVL.

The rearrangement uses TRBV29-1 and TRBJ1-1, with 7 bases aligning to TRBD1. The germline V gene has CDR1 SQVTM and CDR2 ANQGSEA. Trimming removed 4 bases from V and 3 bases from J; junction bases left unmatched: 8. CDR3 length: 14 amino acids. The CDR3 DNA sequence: TGCAGCGTTGTAAGACAGGGAGACTACACTGAAGCTTTCTTT. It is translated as CSVVRQGDYTEAFF.

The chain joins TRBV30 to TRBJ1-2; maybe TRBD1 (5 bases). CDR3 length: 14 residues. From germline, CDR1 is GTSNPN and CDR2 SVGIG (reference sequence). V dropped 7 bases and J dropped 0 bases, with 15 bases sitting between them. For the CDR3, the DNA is TGTGCCTACCACGAAGGAGGGGCTAACTATGGCTACACCTTC. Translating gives CAYHEGGANYGYTF.

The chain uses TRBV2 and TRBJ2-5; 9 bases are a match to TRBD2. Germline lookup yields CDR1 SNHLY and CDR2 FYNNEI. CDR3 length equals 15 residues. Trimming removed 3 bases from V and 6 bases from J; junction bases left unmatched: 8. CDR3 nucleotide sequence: TGTGCCAGCAGTGAGGTTAGCGGGGGCTGGAAGACCCAGTACTTC. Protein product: CASSEVSGGWKTQYF.

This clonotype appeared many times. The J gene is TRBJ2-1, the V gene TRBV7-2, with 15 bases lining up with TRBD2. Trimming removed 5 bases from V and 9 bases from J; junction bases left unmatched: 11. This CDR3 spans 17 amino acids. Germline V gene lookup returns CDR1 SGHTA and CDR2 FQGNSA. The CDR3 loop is CASSPRTSGGGRGEQFF. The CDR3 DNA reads TGTGCCAGCAGCCCTCGGACTAGCGGGGGGGGCCGGGGTGAGCAGTTCTTC.

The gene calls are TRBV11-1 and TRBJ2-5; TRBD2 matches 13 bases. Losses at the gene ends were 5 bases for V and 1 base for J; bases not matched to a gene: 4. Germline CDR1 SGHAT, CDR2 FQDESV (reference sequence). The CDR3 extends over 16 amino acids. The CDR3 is CASSSGTSGAQETQYF. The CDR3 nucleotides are TGTGCCAGCAGCAGCGGGACTAGCGGGGCCCAAGAGACCCAGTACTTC.

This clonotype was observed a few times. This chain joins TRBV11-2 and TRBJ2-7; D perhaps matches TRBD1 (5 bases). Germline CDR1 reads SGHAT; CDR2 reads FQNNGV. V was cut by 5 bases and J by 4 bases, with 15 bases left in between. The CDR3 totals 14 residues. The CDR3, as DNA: TGTGCCAGCAGCCCCAACGGACAATTTTACGAGCAGTACGTC. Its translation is CASSPNGQFYEQYV.

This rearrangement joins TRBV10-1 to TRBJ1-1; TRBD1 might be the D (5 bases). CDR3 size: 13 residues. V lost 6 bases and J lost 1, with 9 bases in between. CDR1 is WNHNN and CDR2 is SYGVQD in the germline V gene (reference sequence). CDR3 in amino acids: CASRQDRNTEAFF. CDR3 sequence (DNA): TGCGCCAGCAGACAGGACCGGAACACTGAAGCTTTCTTT.

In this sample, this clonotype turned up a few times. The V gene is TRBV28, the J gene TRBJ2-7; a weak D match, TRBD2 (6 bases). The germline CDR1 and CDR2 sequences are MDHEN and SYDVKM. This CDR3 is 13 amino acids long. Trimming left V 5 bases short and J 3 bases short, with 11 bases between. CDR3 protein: CASSEAGFYEQYF. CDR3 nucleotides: TGTGCCAGCAGTGAGGCGGGGTTCTACGAGCAGTACTTC.

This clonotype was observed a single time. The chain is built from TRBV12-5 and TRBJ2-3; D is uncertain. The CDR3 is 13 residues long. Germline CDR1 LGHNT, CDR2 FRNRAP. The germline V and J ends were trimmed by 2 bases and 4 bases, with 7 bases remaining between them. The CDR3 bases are TGTGCTAGTGGTTTGACCCTTTCAGATACGCAGTATTTT. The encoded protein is CASGLTLSDTQYF.

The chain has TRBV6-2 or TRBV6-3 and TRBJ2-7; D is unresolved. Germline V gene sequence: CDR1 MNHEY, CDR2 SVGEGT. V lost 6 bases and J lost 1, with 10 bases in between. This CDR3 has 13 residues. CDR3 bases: TGTGCCAGCAGGCGACGACGGTCCTACGAGCAGTACGTC. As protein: CASRRRRSYEQYV.

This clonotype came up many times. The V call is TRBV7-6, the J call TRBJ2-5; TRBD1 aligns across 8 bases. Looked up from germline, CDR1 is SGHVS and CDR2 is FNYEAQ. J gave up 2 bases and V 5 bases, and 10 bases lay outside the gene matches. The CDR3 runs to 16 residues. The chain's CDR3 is CASSTGQGGGQETQYF. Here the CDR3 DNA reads TGTGCCAGCAGCACTGGACAGGGAGGTGGACAAGAGACCCAGTACTTC.

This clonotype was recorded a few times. CDR3 residues: CASSPDSLGNEQFF. The CDR3 DNA sequence: TGTGCCAGCAGCCCCGACTCCCTGGGGAATGAGCAGTTCTTC. This chain uses TRBV7-8 with TRBJ2-1; D not certain. This CDR3 is 14 amino acids long. Germline CDR1 is SGHVS and CDR2 is FQNEAQ. V dropped 5 bases and J dropped 7 bases, with 15 bases sitting between them.

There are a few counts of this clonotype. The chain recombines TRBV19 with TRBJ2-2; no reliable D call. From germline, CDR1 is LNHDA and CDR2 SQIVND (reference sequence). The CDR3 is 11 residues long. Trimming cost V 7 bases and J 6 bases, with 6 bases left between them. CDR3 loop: CASTKSGELFF. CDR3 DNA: TGTGCCAGTACGAAGTCCGGGGAGCTGTTTTTT.

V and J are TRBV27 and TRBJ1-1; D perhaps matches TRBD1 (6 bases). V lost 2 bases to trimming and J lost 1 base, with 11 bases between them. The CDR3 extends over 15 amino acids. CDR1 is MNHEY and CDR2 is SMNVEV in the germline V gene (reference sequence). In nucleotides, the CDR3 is TGTGCCAGCAGTTTAGCAGGGGCGAGGAACACTGAAGCTTTCTTT. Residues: CASSLAGARNTEAFF.

The CDR3 DNA reads as TGTGCTAGTGGAGGGACAGGGAGTGGGGAGCAGTACTTC. This translates into CASGGTGSGEQYF. J is TRBJ2-7 and V is TRBV12-5; 9 bases fit TRBD1. V lost 6 bases to trimming and J lost 7 bases; unmatched junction nucleotides: 7. CDR3 length equals 13 residues. The germline CDR1 and CDR2 sequences are LGHNT and FRNRAP. Full variable domain (missing parts from reference TRBV12-5 and TRBJ2-7): DARVTQTPRHKVTEMGQEVTMRCQPILGHNTVFWYRQTMMQGLELLAYFRNRAPLDDSGMPKDRFSAEMPDATLATLKIQPSEPRDSAVYFCASGGTGSGEQYFGPGTRLTVT.